This T cell receptor beta chain was sequenced in a study of OX40 agonist ivuxolimab in advanced cancers. The data were produced by immunoSEQ multiplex PCR, yet TCRdb's version contains in-frame clones alone and is incomplete. The sample yields tens of thousands of clones, 75% to 90% seen once. CDR3 length: 13 residues. Trimming shortened V by 8 bases and J by 5 bases, and 16 bases separated the two germline ends. This sample comprised CD4+ or CD8+ T cells sorted from blood, obtained in a trial of the OX40 agonist ivuxolimab. J is TRBJ2-7 and V is TRBV23-1, with D unclear. TRBV23-1 is treated as an ORF (open reading frame) with a function not yet certain. The sequence was obtained from an adult with an advanced solid tumor such as melanoma, head and neck, liver or kidney cancer. The CDR3 nucleotides read TGCGCCAGCGTCTGGCAAGGTGACAACGAGCAGTACTTC. Its translation: CASVWQGDNEQYF.